The 14 T cell receptor beta chains given below trace back to one sample, sequenced in a study of CD8 T cells in Susac syndrome. RNA in amounts of roughly 0.5 to 1 ug was reverse transcribed with random hexamers. One entry per CDR3 protein, called by TCRdb with MiXCR from the immunoSEQ multiplex PCR reads. The sample yields some 300,000 distinct CDR3 sequences, approximately 85% seen once. The material sequenced was CD8+ T cells from PBMCs. These receptors came from a human donor with multiple sclerosis.

The chain uses TRBV5-1 and TRBJ2-7; the match to TRBD1 covers 9 bases. V shed 3 bases, J shed 5 bases, and the junction held 6 bases outside the gene matches. The CDR3 totals 14 residues. Germline lookup yields CDR1 SGHRS and CDR2 YFSETQ. The CDR3 sequence: CASSWGDRVDEQYF. The DNA for the CDR3 is TGCGCCAGCAGCTGGGGGGACAGGGTGGACGAGCAGTACTTC.

V usage is TRBV3-1 and J usage is TRBJ1-2; D is undetermined. Between the trimmed V and J ends, which lost 7 bases and 0 bases, there was a span of 12 bases. Germline V gene sequence: CDR1 LGHDT, CDR2 YNNKEL (reference sequence). The CDR3 runs 14 residues. CDR3 sequence: CASNFAEANYGYTF. In DNA, the CDR3 is TGTGCCAGCAACTTCGCAGAGGCTAACTATGGCTACACCTTC.

This clonotype was detected only a few times. The chain uses TRBV6-1 and TRBJ1-1; D possibly corresponds to TRBD1 (6 bases). CDR3 length equals 16 residues. In germline, CDR1 is MNHNS, CDR2 SASEGT. Trimming pared 6 bases from V and 0 bases from J, leaving 17 bases between. The CDR3 DNA reads TGTGCCAGCAGCCCCAGGCGGGGGACAATGAACACTGAAGCTTTCTTT. It codes for CASSPRRGTMNTEAFF.

V usage is TRBV6-5 and J usage is TRBJ1-1; D is unclear. V was trimmed by 6 bases and J by 5 bases, leaving 10 bases between them. CDR3 length: 12 residues. Germline loops: CDR1 MNHEY, CDR2 SVGAGI. This CDR3 is CASRQGATEAFF. CDR3 bases: TGTGCCAGCAGGCAAGGCGCAACTGAAGCTTTCTTT.

The rearrangement links TRBV7-9 to TRBJ1-4, with D perhaps matching TRBD1 (5 bases). The length of the CDR3 is 15 residues. Trimming removed 0 bases at V and 4 bases at J, with 9 bases between. Looked up from germline, CDR1 is SEHNR and CDR2 is FQNEAQ (reference sequence). CDR3 DNA sequence: TGTGCCAGCAGCTTAGCCGTGGGGGATAATGAAAAACTGTTTTTT. Translation: CASSLAVGDNEKLFF. The complete variable domain, with remaining parts taken from reference TRBV7-9 and TRBJ1-4, reads DTGVSQNPRHKITKRGQNVTFRCDPISEHNRLYWYRQTLGQGPEFLTYFQNEAQLEKSRLLSDRFSAERPKGSFSTLEIQRTEQGDSAMYLCASSLAVGDNEKLFFGSGTQLSVL.

The V call is TRBV9, the J call TRBJ2-3, with 9 bases fitting TRBD1. This CDR3 is 16 amino acids long. Germline CDR1 is SGDLS and CDR2 is YYNGEE. Unmatched junction bases numbered 8, after V lost 4 bases and J lost 2 bases. CDR3 in amino acids: CASSPQDRGYTDTQYF. The CDR3 coding sequence is TGTGCCAGCAGCCCACAGGACAGGGGATACACAGATACGCAGTATTTT.

The J gene is TRBJ2-1, the V gene TRBV4-1, with 9 bases aligning to TRBD2. The CDR3 extends over 15 amino acids. The J segment lost 9 bases and the V segment lost 1 base, leaving 7 bases of the junction unmatched. The germline V gene has CDR1 MGHRA and CDR2 YSYEKL. The CDR3 is CASSQALGLAIEQFF. CDR3 nucleotides: TGCGCCAGCAGCCAAGCACTCGGACTAGCGATTGAGCAGTTCTTC.

V and J are TRBV6-2 or TRBV6-3 and TRBJ1-5; D perhaps matches TRBD1 (5 bases). CDR1 and CDR2 (germline): MNHEY, SVGEGT. The CDR3 extends over 15 amino acids. The ends were cut back, 5 bases at V and 2 bases at J, with 13 bases in the middle. CDR3 sequence reads: CASSPGFFGNQPQHF. The DNA of the CDR3 is TGTGCCAGCAGTCCAGGGTTTTTCGGCAATCAGCCCCAGCATTTT.

This clonotype was found a few times. The rearrangement links TRBV4-3 to TRBJ2-7; 8 nucleotides line up with TRBD2. The CDR3 sequence is 15 residues long. In germline, CDR1 is LGHNA, CDR2 YSLEER. The trim removed 0 bases at V and 3 bases at J, leaving 4 bases unmatched. As DNA, the CDR3 is TGCGCCAGCAGCCAAGATGCGGGGGGTCTCTACGAGCAGTACTTC. The encoded protein is CASSQDAGGLYEQYF.

Of note for this clonotype: The junction departs from the called germline gene at one end, perhaps through a read error. The chain uses TRBV28 and TRBJ1-2, with D perhaps matching TRBD1 (5 bases). Germline CDR1 is MDHEN and CDR2 is SYDVKM. The length of the CDR3 is 13 residues. CDR3 DNA: TGTGCCACCAGTTTTAAGGGGTTCCATGGCTACACCTTC. Protein sequence: CATSFKGFHGYTF.

The chain carries TRBV3-1 and TRBJ2-1; the D is unclear. V was cut by 8 bases and J by 4 bases, with 18 bases left in between. The CDR3 covers 15 residues. The germline V gene encodes CDR1 LGHDT and CDR2 YNNKEL (reference sequence). The CDR3 sequence is CASLNSDQAYNEQFF. In DNA, the CDR3 is TGTGCCAGCTTAAATTCGGACCAAGCTTACAATGAGCAGTTCTTC.

The gene calls are TRBV28 and TRBJ2-1; D remains ambiguous. This CDR3 has 12 amino acids. The V end lost 6 bases, the J end lost 11 bases, and 14 bases lay between the germline ends. Germline CDR1 and CDR2: MDHEN and SYDVKM. The CDR3 spells CASSPSGWKQFF. In DNA, the CDR3 is TGTGCCAGCAGCCCCAGTGGGTGGAAGCAGTTCTTC. Full variable domain (rest looked up from reference TRBV28 and TRBJ2-1): DVKVTQSSRYLVKRTGEKVFLECVQDMDHENMFWYRQDPGLGLRLIYFSYDVKMKEKGDIPEGYSVSREKKERFSLILESASTNQTSMYLCASSPSGWKQFFGPGTRLTVL.

The chain uses TRBV18 and TRBJ1-2; D call uncertain. The germline gives CDR1 KGHSH, CDR2 LQKENI. The germline V and J ends were trimmed by 0 bases and 6 bases, with 11 bases remaining between them. This CDR3 is built from 14 residues. CDR3 DNA: TGTGCCAGCTCACCACCGACCAGGTTACATGGCTACACCTTC. Its protein product is CASSPPTRLHGYTF.

The chain joins TRBV28 to TRBJ2-3; D is uncertain. Germline values: CDR1 MDHEN, CDR2 SYDVKM. V was shortened by 2 bases and J by 0 bases, with 12 bases between the two germline ends. This CDR3 has 16 amino acids. CDR3 region: CASSLNSRTSTDTQYF. CDR3 nucleotides: TGTGCCAGCAGTTTAAATAGCAGGACCAGCACAGATACGCAGTATTTT.